Following are 22 T cell receptor beta chains from one sample sequenced in a study of shared clonotypes between healthy human individuals. Assay used: immunoSEQ multiplex PCR; TCRdb lists only in-frame clones, some missing. The sample carries about 2.4 million clones, over 85% recorded once. Material for sequencing was naive CD4+ T cells from PBMCs. Noted subset: CD45RA+ positively selected. The receptors derive from a man between 18 and 29 years old in good health. Some clones in this sample may be carry-over from other donors' samples.

The V gene is TRBV6-1, the J gene TRBJ1-5, with D tentatively TRBD1 (5 bases). The CDR3 runs 15 residues. Trimming cost V 6 bases and J 0 bases, with 12 bases left between them. Germline assignment: CDR1 MNHNS and CDR2 SASEGT. DNA of the CDR3: TGTGCCAGCAGGACAGACAAGAATAGCAATCAGCCCCAGCATTTT. Its protein product is CASRTDKNSNQPQHF.

This clone has only a few counts. The same CDR3 can be traced to other DNA sequences in this sample. The chain has TRBV4-1 and TRBJ2-2, with a tentative D call TRBD2 (6 bases). V gave up 1 base and J gave up 5 bases, with 8 bases separating them. Germline V gene data show CDR1 as MGHRA and CDR2 as YSYEKL. The CDR3 has 14 residues. The DNA of the CDR3 is TGCGCCAGCAGCCAAGTGGGAGGTACCGGGGAGCTGTTTTTT. Protein product: CASSQVGGTGELFF.

This clone was observed a handful of times. The chain is built from TRBV6-6 and TRBJ1-2; D unresolved. The germline V gene encodes CDR1 MNHNY and CDR2 SVGAGI (reference sequence). With 6 bases removed from V and 7 bases from J, the gap between germline ends came to 9 bases. The CDR3 runs to 11 residues. The CDR3 protein is CASSGSVGYTF. The CDR3 region has the DNA TGTGCCAGCAGCGGGTCGGTTGGCTACACCTTC.

The rearrangement uses TRBV7-2 and TRBJ2-1; D is undetermined. This CDR3 has 13 residues. The germline V and J ends were trimmed by 6 bases and 0 bases, with 6 bases remaining between them. Germline-derived CDR1 and CDR2 are SGHTA and FQGNSA. CDR3 sequence: CASRRSSYNEQFF. Here the CDR3 DNA reads TGTGCCAGCAGGCGGAGCTCCTACAATGAGCAGTTCTTC.

This rearrangement joins TRBV9 to TRBJ2-7; TRBD1 agrees at 8 bases. This CDR3 contains 18 residues. Germline V gives CDR1 SGDLS, CDR2 YYNGEE. V trimming: 2 bases; J trimming: 0 bases; junction bases outside the gene matches: 13. Here the CDR3 DNA reads TGTGCCAGCAGCGTGGGGCCGGGACAGGTTCTCTTCTCCTACGAGCAGTACTTC. Protein: CASSVGPGQVLFSYEQYF.

The rearrangement uses TRBV28 and TRBJ1-1; the D gene is possibly TRBD1 (5 bases). CDR3 length: 12 amino acids. Germline V gene sequence: CDR1 MDHEN, CDR2 SYDVKM. V was shortened by 5 bases and J by 11 bases, with 15 bases between the two germline ends. The CDR3 coding sequence is TGTGCCAGCAGTACGGGACCGGGAGATGCTTTCTTT. Translating gives CASSTGPGDAFF.

The V call is TRBV10-3, the J call TRBJ1-2; tentatively, D is TRBD1 (6 bases). Germline CDR1 is ENHRY and CDR2 is SYGVKD. Trimming pared 6 bases from V and 6 bases from J, leaving 14 bases between. This CDR3 contains 13 residues. CDR3 bases: TGTGCCATCAGAGTCGGGGGCGCGGATGGCTACACCTTC. It yields the protein CAIRVGGADGYTF.

This clone occurred once. This sequence joins TRBV6-9 and TRBJ2-2; D possibly corresponds to TRBD2 (5 bases). This CDR3 is 15 amino acids long. Germline CDR1 MNHGY, CDR2 SVAAGI. The V gene lost 8 bases and the J gene lost 3 bases, with 16 bases spanning the gap. CDR3 DNA sequence: TGTGCCAGCGGCACGGAGGAGGTTTACACCGGGGAGCTGTTTTTT. Protein: CASGTEEVYTGELFF.

V gene TRBV5-5 combines with J gene TRBJ1-2; D ambiguous. The CDR3 has 15 residues. CDR1 and CDR2 (germline): SGHKS, YYEKEE (reference sequence). Between the trimmed V and J ends, which lost 0 bases and 2 bases, there was a span of 11 bases. CDR3 amino acids: CASSLGGNWNYGYTF. The CDR3 coding sequence is TGTGCCAGCAGCTTGGGAGGGAATTGGAACTATGGCTACACCTTC.

The chain recombines TRBV19 with TRBJ2-2, with a tentative D call TRBD1 (6 bases). Trimming removed 6 bases at V and 2 bases at J, with 10 bases between. In germline, CDR1 is LNHDA, CDR2 SQIVND (reference sequence). The CDR3 is 14 residues long. The DNA for the CDR3 is TGTGCCAGTAGCCTAGGGGGTAACACCGGGGAGCTGTTTTTT. Amino acids: CASSLGGNTGELFF.

This chain connects TRBV5-1 to TRBJ1-2, with unresolved D. Trimming removed 0 bases at V and 2 bases at J, with 11 bases between. This CDR3 spans 15 amino acids. CDR1 SGHRS and CDR2 YFSETQ come from the germline V gene. CDR3 region: CASSLEAGGNYGYTF. CDR3 bases: TGCGCCAGCAGCTTGGAGGCAGGAGGAAACTATGGCTACACCTTC. The variable domain in full, with the rest retrieved from reference TRBV5-1 and TRBJ1-2, is KAGVTQTPRYLIKTRGQQVTLSCSPISGHRSVSWYQQTPGQGLQFLFEYFSETQRNKGNFPGRFSGRQFSNSRSEMNVSTLELGDSALYLCASSLEAGGNYGYTFGSGTRLTVV.

This clone showed up just a few times. The J gene is TRBJ2-2, the V gene TRBV7-9; D not resolved. V lost 3 bases and J 3 bases, leaving 8 bases between the germline ends. CDR3 length: 14 amino acids. Germline-derived CDR1 and CDR2 are SEHNR and FQNEAQ (reference sequence). The CDR3 here is CASSFSRYTGELFF. CDR3 nucleotides: TGTGCCAGCAGCTTTTCAAGGTACACCGGGGAGCTGTTTTTT. Supplemented by reference TRBV7-9 and TRBJ2-2, the full variable domain reads DTGVSQNPRHKITKRGQNVTFRCDPISEHNRLYWYRQTLGQGPEFLTYFQNEAQLEKSRLLSDRFSAERPKGSFSTLEIQRTEQGDSAMYLCASSFSRYTGELFFGEGSRLTVL.

This rearrangement joins TRBV7-2 to TRBJ2-1, with 7 bases lining up with TRBD2. V was clipped by 4 bases and J by 6 bases; unmatched bases: 6. This CDR3 has 14 amino acids. Germline lookup yields CDR1 SGHTA and CDR2 FQGNSA. In DNA form, the CDR3 reads TGTGCCAGCAGCTCACCGACGGGGGGCAATGAGCAGTTCTTC. Protein product: CASSSPTGGNEQFF.

This clone has more than one count but fewer than ten. The V call is TRBV7-9, the J call TRBJ1-1; weak D call: TRBD1 (5 bases). The CDR3 contains 14 residues. Per the germline V gene, CDR1 is SEHNR and CDR2 is FQNEAQ (reference sequence). V dropped 3 bases and J dropped 2 bases, with 10 bases sitting between them. CDR3 region: CASSFFGGNTEAFF. The CDR3 region has the DNA TGTGCCAGCAGCTTTTTCGGGGGAAACACTGAAGCTTTCTTT.

The V gene is TRBV6-5, the J gene TRBJ2-3; D gene uncertain. Germline V gene lookup returns CDR1 MNHEY and CDR2 SVGAGI. The CDR3 consists of 14 residues. V lost 6 bases and J lost 0, with 10 bases in between. The CDR3 protein is CASSLDRSTDTQYF. CDR3 in DNA: TGTGCCAGCAGCCTGGACCGCAGCACAGATACGCAGTATTTT.

This clone has a handful of counts. The CDR3 protein is CASSLDQYTEAFF. The CDR3 coding sequence is TGTGCCAGCAGCTTAGATCAGTACACTGAAGCTTTCTTT. The genes are TRBV11-3 and TRBJ1-1; D unresolved. The germline V and J ends were trimmed by 0 bases and 3 bases, with 5 bases remaining between them. Germline V CDR1 and CDR2: SGHNT, YENEEA. The CDR3 contains 13 residues. The full variable domain, in which reference TRBV11-3 and TRBJ1-1 provide the parts outside the CDR3, is EAGVVQSPRYKIIEKKQPVAFWCNPISGHNTLYWYLQNLGQGPELLIRYENEEAVDDSQLPKDRFSAERLKGVDSTLKIQPAELGDSAVYLCASSLDQYTEAFFGQGTRLTVV.

The chain employs TRBV28 and TRBJ2-3; 9 bases match TRBD2. CDR1 and CDR2 (germline): MDHEN, SYDVKM. V was pared by 4 bases and J by 6 bases, with 11 bases of the junction left unmatched. CDR3 length: 16 residues. CDR3 DNA sequence: TGTGCCAGCAGTTCCCCGGGACTAGCCCTGAGGGATACGCAGTATTTT. The encoded protein is CASSSPGLALRDTQYF.

The chain combines TRBV12-5 with TRBJ2-5; 10 bases map to TRBD2. The CDR3 is made up of 15 amino acids. Unmatched junction bases numbered 5, after V lost 6 bases and J lost 1 base. Germline lookup yields CDR1 LGHNT and CDR2 FRNRAP. CDR3: CASGRGLASQETQYF. CDR3 coding DNA: TGTGCTAGTGGACGGGGACTAGCGAGCCAAGAGACCCAGTACTTC.

The rearrangement uses TRBV28 and TRBJ2-7, with D possibly being TRBD1 (6 bases). CDR1 is MDHEN and CDR2 is SYDVKM in the germline V gene. Between the trimmed V and J ends, which lost 5 bases and 0 bases, there was a span of 17 bases. The CDR3 runs 16 residues. The CDR3 loop is CASSPLGAGDSYEQYF. The DNA of the CDR3 is TGTGCCAGCAGTCCCTTAGGGGCAGGGGACTCCTACGAGCAGTACTTC.

The chain combines TRBV5-1 with TRBJ2-1; TRBD1 aligns across 10 bases. There are 13 residues in the CDR3. The V gene end was trimmed by 4 bases and the J gene end by 7 bases; junction bases not matched to a gene: 2. Germline values: CDR1 SGHRS, CDR2 YFSETQ. The CDR3 spells CASSRDRGNEQFF. The CDR3 DNA is TGCGCCAGCAGCCGGGACAGGGGTAATGAGCAGTTCTTC.

The V and J genes are TRBV28 and TRBJ2-1; the match to TRBD1 covers 9 bases. This CDR3 has 17 residues. J was trimmed by 4 bases and V by 6 bases; bases with no gene match: 13. From germline, CDR1 is MDHEN and CDR2 SYDVKM. The chain's CDR3 is CASRSSWAGQGYNEQFF. DNA of the CDR3: TGTGCCAGCAGATCTAGTTGGGCGGGACAGGGTTACAATGAGCAGTTCTTC. The whole variable domain, filled in from reference TRBV28 and TRBJ2-1, reads DVKVTQSSRYLVKRTGEKVFLECVQDMDHENMFWYRQDPGLGLRLIYFSYDVKMKEKGDIPEGYSVSREKKERFSLILESASTNQTSMYLCASRSSWAGQGYNEQFFGPGTRLTVL.

The genes are TRBV7-2 and TRBJ2-1; D gene unclear. CDR1 is SGHTA and CDR2 is FQGNSA in the germline V gene. The V end was cut by 2 bases, the J end by 8 bases, with 10 bases between. This CDR3 contains 13 residues. The CDR3 sequence is CASSLRAGHEQFF. The CDR3 DNA reads TGTGCCAGCAGCTTACGGGCAGGCCATGAGCAGTTCTTC.